Given below is one TCR beta chain in context. No antigen is known for it. This entry comes from a study of T cell responses to AZD1222 COVID-19 vaccine. Study-level points and caveats: Close to half of spike-specific TCRs reportedly recognize unmutated variant regions. White British people made up most donors, females outnumbered males, and clonal diversity was possibly underestimated. Among those given AZD1222, only 5 to 7 were seropositive at baseline.

This CDR3 has 14 amino acids. CDR1 is MNHEY, CDR2 SVGEGT, per germline. V lost 5 bases and J lost 0, with 9 bases in between. Sequencing was performed with immunoSEQ multiplex PCR; in TCRdb, only in-frame clones are kept and a portion is missing. In the table there are about 110,000 clones, more than 70% of which are singletons. The source was peripheral blood, collected on day 0 of AZD1222 vaccination. The clonotype comes from an adult in good health. The chain employs TRBV6-2 or TRBV6-3 and TRBJ2-3; no reliable D call. The CDR3 coding sequence is TGTGCCAGCAGTGCCCTACGGAGCACAGATACGCAGTATTTT. Translating it yields CASSALRSTDTQYF.